This is a list of T cell receptor beta chains from one sample in a study of response to subunit inactivated influenza vaccine. Using its own MiXCR run on the RT-PCR reads, TCRdb lists one record per CDR3 protein. The table records roughly 700,000 distinct CDR3 sequences, 14% of them present only once. The material was PBMCs from blood, obtained roughly 2 weeks before vaccination. Receptors were obtained from a man aged 50-59 years who received an inactivated influenza vaccine. The CDR3 runs from the conserved cysteine through the conserved F or W. A D gene is named only where the DNA matches it firmly. The listing skips clone size in some rows; elsewhere it reads once, few, many or a size class.

D	J	V	size	CDR3	DNA
.	TRBJ1-2	TRBV12-3/TRBV12-4	few	CASSLGGVGGYTF	TGTGCCAGCAGTTTAGGAGGGGTCGGTGGCTACACCTTC
TRBD1	TRBJ2-3	TRBV7-7	many	CASSPGTGEDTQYF	TGTGCCAGCAGCCCCGGGACAGGGGAAGATACGCAGTATTTT
.	TRBJ2-3	TRBV20-1	few	CSARPAEGSADTQYF	TGCAGTGCTAGACCCGCGGAGGGAAGCGCAGATACGCAGTATTTT
.	TRBJ2-5	TRBV12-3/TRBV12-4	.	CASSLTGSRRETQYF	TGTGCCAGCAGTCTAACAGGGTCGAGAAGAGAGACCCAGTACTTC
TRBD2	TRBJ2-1	TRBV20-1	many	CSARASGITYSVSEQFF	TGCAGTGCTAGGGCTAGCGGGATCACCTACAGCGTGAGTGAGCAGTTCTTC
.	TRBJ1-2	TRBV12-3/TRBV12-4	few	CASSFYPRQANYGYTF	TGTGCCAGCAGTTTTTACCCCCGACAGGCTAACTATGGCTACACCTTC
.	TRBJ2-1	TRBV27	few	CASSLTRQLAHNEQFF	TGTGCCAGCAGTTTAACTAGGCAATTGGCACACAATGAGCAGTTCTTC
.	TRBJ1-3	TRBV14	few	CASSLNPFLTRNTIYF	TGTGCCAGCAGCCTGAATCCGTTCTTAACAAGAAACACCATATATTTT
.	TRBJ1-2	TRBV4-3	.	CASSQGLGSNYGYTF	TGCGCCAGCAGCCAAGGATTGGGCAGCAACTATGGCTACACCTTC
.	TRBJ2-3	TRBV4-3	.	CASSQEAVKDTQYF	TGCGCCAGCAGCCAAGAGGCGGTAAAGGATACGCAGTATTTT
TRBD1	TRBJ1-1	TRBV5-1	few	CASSLEYRGGEAFF	TGCGCCAGCAGCTTGGAGTACAGGGGGGGAGAAGCTTTCTTT
.	TRBJ1-1	TRBV20-1	few	CSARQGSANTEAFF	TGCAGTGCTAGACAGGGGTCCGCGAACACTGAAGCTTTCTTT
.	TRBJ2-1	TRBV5-5	.	CAIGPGPLYEQFF	TGTGCCATCGGCCCCGGGCCCCTCTATGAGCAGTTCTTC
TRBD2	TRBJ2-1	TRBV11-2	few	CASSLESSGEQFF	TGTGCCAGCAGCTTAGAGTCTAGCGGGGAGCAGTTCTTC
.	TRBJ1-6	TRBV12-3/TRBV12-4	many	CASSLAGSPLHF	TGTGCCAGCAGTTTAGCCGGTTCACCCCTCCACTTT
.	TRBJ2-4	TRBV20-1	.	CSARWGGQAKNIQYF	TGCAGTGCTAGGTGGGGGGGCCAAGCCAAAAACATTCAGTACTTC
TRBD2	TRBJ2-3	TRBV10-3	.	CAIEDPRARGVTQYF	TGTGCCATCGAGGACCCTAGAGCCCGGGGGGTTACGCAGTATTTT
.	TRBJ2-1	TRBV28	.	CASTKAQYNEQFF	TGTGCCAGCACCAAGGCCCAGTACAATGAGCAGTTCTTC
.	TRBJ1-5	TRBV12-3/TRBV12-4	many	CASSEPPSAQHF	TGTGCCAGCAGCGAGCCCCCATCCGCCCAGCATTTT
.	TRBJ2-2	TRBV7-9	few	CASSLVWATGELFF	TGTGCCAGCAGCTTAGTGTGGGCCACCGGGGAGCTGTTTTTT
.	TRBJ2-3	TRBV7-8	few	CASRPRANTDTQYF	TGTGCCAGCAGGCCTCGGGCAAACACAGATACGCAGTATTTT
TRBD1	TRBJ1-5	TRBV12-3/TRBV12-4	few	CATSWDRDQPQHF	TGTGCCACCAGTTGGGACAGGGATCAGCCCCAGCATTTT
.	TRBJ2-5	TRBV10-3	.	CAISRAPQETQYF	TGTGCCATCAGCCGGGCCCCCCAAGAGACCCAGTACTTC
TRBD2	TRBJ2-1	TRBV10-3	once	CAISDSGGAGNEQFF	TGTGCCATCAGTGACTCCGGGGGGGCTGGCAATGAGCAGTTCTTC
TRBD1	TRBJ1-1	TRBV7-9	.	CASSFLDRGGGEAFF	TGTGCCAGCAGCTTCTTGGACAGGGGAGGTGGAGAAGCTTTCTTT
TRBD1	TRBJ1-2	TRBV5-1	few	CASSQRTGLDYGYTF	TGCGCCAGCAGCCAACGGACAGGGTTGGACTATGGCTACACCTTC
.	TRBJ2-1	TRBV6-2/TRBV6-3	.	CASSYSRVFGSVYEQFF	TGTGCCAGCAGTTACTCGAGGGTTTTTGGGAGTGTTTATGAGCAGTTCTTC
TRBD2	TRBJ2-2	TRBV20-1	.	CSARDPSLAGVRYTGELFF	TGCAGTGCTAGAGATCCGAGCTTAGCGGGAGTTCGTTACACCGGGGAGCTGTTTTTT
.	TRBJ2-1	TRBV20-1	few	CSASITIGQFF	TGCAGTGCTAGCATAACAATAGGGCAGTTCTTC
TRBD1	TRBJ2-7	TRBV20-1	.	CSAWDSGSSYEQYF	TGCAGTGCTTGGGACAGCGGAAGCTCCTACGAGCAGTACTTC
TRBD1	TRBJ2-5	TRBV15	few	CATSRDDRGETQYF	TGTGCCACCAGCAGAGACGACAGGGGAGAGACCCAGTACTTC
.	TRBJ2-7	TRBV7-9	.	CASSLWPPGGTYEQYF	TGTGCCAGCAGCTTATGGCCTCCAGGGGGGACCTACGAGCAGTACTTC
.	TRBJ2-1	TRBV20-1	.	CSARDPALYFTEQFF	TGCAGTGCTAGAGATCCGGCCCTCTACTTTACGGAGCAGTTCTTC
.	TRBJ1-5	TRBV9	.	CASRDGWSNQPQHF	TGTGCCAGCAGGGATGGATGGAGCAATCAGCCCCAGCATTTT
.	TRBJ2-3	TRBV7-9	.	CASSLAGRQRSTDTQYF	TGTGCCAGCAGCTTAGCGGGGCGACAGAGGAGCACAGATACGCAGTATTTT
TRBD1	TRBJ2-7	TRBV2	.	CASSSGQGWDYEQYF	TGTGCCAGCAGTTCTGGACAGGGGTGGGACTACGAGCAGTACTTC
.	TRBJ1-1	TRBV7-2	.	CASSLVGADTEAFF	TGTGCCAGCAGCTTAGTAGGGGCAGACACTGAAGCTTTCTTT
TRBD2	TRBJ2-1	TRBV6-1	.	CASQASGYNEQFF	TGTGCCAGCCAGGCTAGCGGGTACAATGAGCAGTTCTTC
.	TRBJ1-6	TRBV20-1	.	CSARVPDRGISPLHF	TGCAGTGCTAGAGTTCCTGACCGGGGTATATCACCCCTCCACTTT
TRBD1	TRBJ1-2	TRBV24-1	few	CATSDWTGGNYGYTF	TGTGCCACCAGTGATTGGACAGGGGGCAACTATGGCTACACCTTC
.	TRBJ2-7	TRBV27	many	CASSSLWAGAPYEQYF	TGTGCCAGCAGCTCACTCTGGGCGGGTGCCCCCTACGAGCAGTACTTC
TRBD2	TRBJ2-7	TRBV4-1	once	CASSLTGTSGEQYF	TGCGCCAGCAGCCTTACCGGGACTAGCGGCGAGCAGTACTTC
.	TRBJ2-1	TRBV5-8	few	CASSLWARGYNEQFF	TGTGCCAGCAGCTTATGGGCCAGGGGCTACAATGAGCAGTTCTTC
TRBD2	TRBJ2-7	TRBV20-1	.	CSARDPSGATYEQYF	TGCAGTGCTAGAGATCCTAGCGGGGCGACTTACGAGCAGTACTTC
.	TRBJ2-4	TRBV5-1	few	CASSLTTGTNTLKNIQYF	TGCGCCAGCAGCTTGACGACCGGGACAAACACCCTCAAAAACATTCAGTACTTC
.	TRBJ2-1	TRBV20-1	.	CSALFLGRANEQFF	TGCAGTGCTCTTTTCCTCGGCAGGGCCAATGAGCAGTTCTTC
.	TRBJ2-5	TRBV6-1	.	CASSPPPGERDQETQYF	TGTGCCAGCAGCCCCCCCCCGGGGGAGCGGGACCAAGAGACCCAGTACTTC
.	TRBJ2-2	TRBV12-3/TRBV12-4	few	CASSLAPNAELFF	TGTGCCAGCAGTTTAGCGCCAAACGCGGAGCTGTTTTTT
TRBD1	TRBJ2-1	TRBV5-1	.	CASSLKGQGAGNEQFF	TGCGCCAGCAGCTTGAAAGGACAGGGGGCAGGGAATGAGCAGTTCTTC
TRBD2	TRBJ2-1	TRBV5-1	.	CASRQLAGVFDEQFF	TGCGCCAGCAGACAACTAGCGGGAGTCTTCGATGAGCAGTTCTTC
.	TRBJ2-6	TRBV12-3/TRBV12-4	.	CASSLGTGSGGANVLTF	TGTGCCAGCAGTTTAGGGACTGGTTCCGGTGGGGCCAACGTCCTGACTTTC
.	TRBJ1-5	TRBV4-2	.	CASSQGTVSNQPQHF	TGTGCCAGCAGCCAAGGGACGGTTAGCAATCAGCCCCAGCATTTT
TRBD1	TRBJ2-7	TRBV20-1	many	CSASEGDRDPYEQYF	TGCAGTGCTAGTGAAGGGGACAGGGACCCCTACGAGCAGTACTTC
TRBD1	TRBJ2-7	TRBV5-1	few	CASSFTPGQGNYEQYF	TGCGCCAGCAGCTTTACCCCAGGACAGGGGAATTACGAGCAGTACTTC
.	TRBJ2-7	TRBV12-3/TRBV12-4	many	CASSPGQTYEQYF	TGTGCCAGCTCACCAGGGCAGACCTACGAGCAGTACTTC
.	TRBJ1-1	TRBV12-3/TRBV12-4	few	CASSFAGSNTEAFF	TGTGCCAGCAGTTTCGCAGGCTCGAACACTGAAGCTTTCTTT
.	TRBJ1-2	TRBV2	.	CASSESGGYTF	TGTGCCAGCAGTGAAAGTGGCGGCTACACCTTC